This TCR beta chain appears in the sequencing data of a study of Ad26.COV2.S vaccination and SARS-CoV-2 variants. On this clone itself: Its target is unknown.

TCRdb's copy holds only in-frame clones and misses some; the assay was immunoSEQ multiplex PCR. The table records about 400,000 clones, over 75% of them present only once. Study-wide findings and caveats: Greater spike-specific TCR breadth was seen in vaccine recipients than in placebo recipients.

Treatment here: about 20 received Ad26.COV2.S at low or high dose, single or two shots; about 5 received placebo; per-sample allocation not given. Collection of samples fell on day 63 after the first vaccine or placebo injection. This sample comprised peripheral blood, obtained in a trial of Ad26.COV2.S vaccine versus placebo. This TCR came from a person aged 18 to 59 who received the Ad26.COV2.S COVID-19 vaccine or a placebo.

The CDR3 bases are TGCGCCAGCAGCTTGGTCGGCGGCGAGACCGGGGAGCTGTTTTTT. It yields the protein CASSLVGGETGELFF. This chain links TRBV5-1 with TRBJ2-2; D not certain. Trimming took off 0 bases at V and 5 bases at J, with 11 bases between the two ends. The germline CDR1 and CDR2 sequences are SGHRS and YFSETQ. The CDR3 runs 15 residues.